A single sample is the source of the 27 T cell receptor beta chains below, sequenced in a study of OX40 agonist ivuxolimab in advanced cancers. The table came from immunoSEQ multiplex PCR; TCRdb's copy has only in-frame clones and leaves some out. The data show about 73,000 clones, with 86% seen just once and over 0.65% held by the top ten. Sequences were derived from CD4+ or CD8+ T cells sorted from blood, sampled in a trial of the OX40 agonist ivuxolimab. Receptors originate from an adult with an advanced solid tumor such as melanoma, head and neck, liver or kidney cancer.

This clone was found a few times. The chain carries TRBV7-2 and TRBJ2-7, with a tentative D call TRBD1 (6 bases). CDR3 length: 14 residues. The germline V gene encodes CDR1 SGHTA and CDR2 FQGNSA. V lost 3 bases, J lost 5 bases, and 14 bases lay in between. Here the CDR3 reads CASSLETGRHEQYF. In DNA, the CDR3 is TGTGCCAGCAGCTTGGAGACAGGTCGGCACGAGCAGTACTTC. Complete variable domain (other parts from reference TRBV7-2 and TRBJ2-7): GAGVSQSPSNKVTEKGKDVELRCDPISGHTALYWYRQSLGQGLEFLIYFQGNSAPDKSGLPSDRFSAERTGGSVSTLTIQRTQQEDSAVYLCASSLETGRHEQYFGPGTRLTVT.

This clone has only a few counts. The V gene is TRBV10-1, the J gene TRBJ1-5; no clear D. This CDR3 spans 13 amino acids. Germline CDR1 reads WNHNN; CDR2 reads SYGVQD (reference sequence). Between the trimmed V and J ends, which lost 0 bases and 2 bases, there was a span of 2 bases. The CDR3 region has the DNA TGCGCCAGCAGTGAGTCTGGCAATCAGCCCCAGCATTTT. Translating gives CASSESGNQPQHF.

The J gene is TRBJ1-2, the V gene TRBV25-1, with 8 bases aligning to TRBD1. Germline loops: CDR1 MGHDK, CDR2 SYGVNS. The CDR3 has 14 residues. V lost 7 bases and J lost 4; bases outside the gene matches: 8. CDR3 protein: CASTPGQVSYGYTF. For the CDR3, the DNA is TGTGCCAGCACACCGGGACAGGTCTCCTATGGCTACACCTTC.

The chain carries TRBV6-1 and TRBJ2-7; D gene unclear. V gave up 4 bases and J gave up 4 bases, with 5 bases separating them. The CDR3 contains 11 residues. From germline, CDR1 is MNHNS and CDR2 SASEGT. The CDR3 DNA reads TGTGCCAGCAGTGGGGTATACGAGCAGTACTTC. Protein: CASSGVYEQYF.

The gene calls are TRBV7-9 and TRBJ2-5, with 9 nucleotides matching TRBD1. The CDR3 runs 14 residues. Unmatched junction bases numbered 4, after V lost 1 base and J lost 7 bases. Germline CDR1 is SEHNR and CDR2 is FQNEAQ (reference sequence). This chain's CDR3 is CASSLGTGVGTQYF. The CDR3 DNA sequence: TGTGCCAGCAGCTTAGGGACAGGGGTTGGGACCCAGTACTTC.

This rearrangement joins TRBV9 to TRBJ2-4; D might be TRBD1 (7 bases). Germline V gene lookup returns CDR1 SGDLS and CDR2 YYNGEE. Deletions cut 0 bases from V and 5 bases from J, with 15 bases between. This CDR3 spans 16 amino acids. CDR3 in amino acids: CASSVGLGDSQNIQYF. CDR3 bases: TGTGCCAGCAGCGTAGGACTAGGGGACAGCCAAAACATTCAGTACTTC.

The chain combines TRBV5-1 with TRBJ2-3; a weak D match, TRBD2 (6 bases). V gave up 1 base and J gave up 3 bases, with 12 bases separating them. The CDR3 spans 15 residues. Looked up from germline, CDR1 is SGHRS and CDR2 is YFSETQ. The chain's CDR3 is CASSLLGGQTDTQYF. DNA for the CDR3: TGCGCCAGCAGCTTGTTGGGAGGTCAGACAGATACGCAGTATTTT.

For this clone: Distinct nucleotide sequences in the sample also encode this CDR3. The chain's CDR3 is CASSYQGSGANVLTF. CDR3 nucleotide sequence: TGTGCCAGCAGTTATCAGGGCTCTGGGGCCAACGTCCTGACTTTC. This chain connects TRBV6-5 to TRBJ2-6; possibly TRBD1 for D (5 bases). CDR3 length: 15 residues. Deletions cut 3 bases from V and 0 bases from J, with 6 bases between. Germline values: CDR1 MNHEY, CDR2 SVGAGI.

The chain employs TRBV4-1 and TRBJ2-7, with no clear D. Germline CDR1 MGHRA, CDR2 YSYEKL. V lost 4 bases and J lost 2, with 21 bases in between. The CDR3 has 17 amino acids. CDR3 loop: CASSPLPIFRIPYEQYF. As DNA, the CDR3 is TGCGCCAGCAGCCCGCTCCCTATATTCCGAATTCCCTACGAGCAGTACTTC.

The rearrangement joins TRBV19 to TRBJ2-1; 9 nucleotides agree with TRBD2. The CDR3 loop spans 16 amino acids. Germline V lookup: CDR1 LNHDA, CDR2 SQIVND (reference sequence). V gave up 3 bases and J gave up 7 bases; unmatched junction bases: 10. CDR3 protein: CASSMILAGYKNEQFF. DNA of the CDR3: TGTGCCAGTAGTATGATTCTAGCGGGGTATAAAAATGAGCAGTTCTTC.

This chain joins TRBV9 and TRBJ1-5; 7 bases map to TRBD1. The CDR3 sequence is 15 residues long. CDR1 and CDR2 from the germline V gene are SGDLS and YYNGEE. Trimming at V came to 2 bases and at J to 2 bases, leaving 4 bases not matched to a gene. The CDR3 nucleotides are TGTGCCAGCAGCGTTTCCGGACAGGGCAATCAGCCCCAGCATTTT. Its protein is CASSVSGQGNQPQHF.

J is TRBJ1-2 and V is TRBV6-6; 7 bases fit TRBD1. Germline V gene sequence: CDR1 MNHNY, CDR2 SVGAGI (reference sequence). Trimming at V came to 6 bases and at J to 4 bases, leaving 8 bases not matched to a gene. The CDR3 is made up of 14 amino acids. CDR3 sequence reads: CASRRGGKTYGYTF. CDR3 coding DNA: TGTGCCAGCAGACGAGGGGGCAAGACCTATGGCTACACCTTC.

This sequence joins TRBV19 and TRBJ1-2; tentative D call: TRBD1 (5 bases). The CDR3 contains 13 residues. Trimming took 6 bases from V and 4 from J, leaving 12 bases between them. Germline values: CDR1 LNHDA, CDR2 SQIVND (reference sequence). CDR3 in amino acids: CASRRDPVYGYTF. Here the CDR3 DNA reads TGTGCCAGTAGGAGGGACCCGGTCTATGGCTACACCTTC.

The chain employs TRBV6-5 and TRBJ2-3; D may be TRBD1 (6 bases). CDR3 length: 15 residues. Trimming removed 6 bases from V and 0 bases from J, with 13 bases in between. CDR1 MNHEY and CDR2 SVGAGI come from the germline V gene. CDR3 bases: TGTGCCAGCAGGACCGGGACATCGAGCACAGATACGCAGTATTTT. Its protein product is CASRTGTSSTDTQYF.

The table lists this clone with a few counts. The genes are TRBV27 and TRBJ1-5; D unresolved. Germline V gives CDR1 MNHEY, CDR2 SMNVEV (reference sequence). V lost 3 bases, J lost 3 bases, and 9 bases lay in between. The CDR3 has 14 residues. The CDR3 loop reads CASSFGGINQPQHF. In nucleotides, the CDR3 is TGTGCCAGCAGTTTCGGAGGGATCAATCAGCCCCAGCATTTT.

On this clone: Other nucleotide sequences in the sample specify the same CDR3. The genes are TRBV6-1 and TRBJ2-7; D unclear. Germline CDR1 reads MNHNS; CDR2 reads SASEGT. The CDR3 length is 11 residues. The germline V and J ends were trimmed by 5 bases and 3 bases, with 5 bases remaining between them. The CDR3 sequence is CASSPLYEQYF. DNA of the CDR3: TGTGCCAGCAGTCCACTCTACGAGCAGTACTTC.

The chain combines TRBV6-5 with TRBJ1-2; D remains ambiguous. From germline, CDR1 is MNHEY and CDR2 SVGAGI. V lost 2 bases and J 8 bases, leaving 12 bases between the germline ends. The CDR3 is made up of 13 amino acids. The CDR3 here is CASSYDLVRGYTF. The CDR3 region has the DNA TGTGCCAGCAGTTACGATCTAGTCAGAGGCTACACCTTC.

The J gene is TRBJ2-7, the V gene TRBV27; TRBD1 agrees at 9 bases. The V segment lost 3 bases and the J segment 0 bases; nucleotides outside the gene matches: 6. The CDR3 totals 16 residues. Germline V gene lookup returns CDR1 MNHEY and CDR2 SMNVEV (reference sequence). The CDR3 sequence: CASSFSGTGSSYEQYF. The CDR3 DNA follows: TGTGCCAGCAGTTTTTCCGGGACAGGGAGCTCCTACGAGCAGTACTTC.

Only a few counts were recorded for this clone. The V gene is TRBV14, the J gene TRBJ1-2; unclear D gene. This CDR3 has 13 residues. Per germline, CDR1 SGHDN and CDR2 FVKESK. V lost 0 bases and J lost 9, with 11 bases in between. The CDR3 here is CASSQDRPSRYTF. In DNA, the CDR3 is TGTGCCAGCAGCCAAGATAGGCCGAGTCGCTACACCTTC.

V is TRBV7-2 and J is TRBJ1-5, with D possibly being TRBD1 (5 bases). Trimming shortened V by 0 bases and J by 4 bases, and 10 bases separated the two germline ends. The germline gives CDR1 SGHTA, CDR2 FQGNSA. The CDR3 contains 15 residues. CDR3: CASSLAGPRNQPQHF. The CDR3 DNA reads TGTGCCAGCAGCTTAGCGGGGCCCCGTAATCAGCCCCAGCATTTT.

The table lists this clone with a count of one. CDR3 DNA sequence: TGTGCCAGCAGCACGAGGGGGAGGGGAAGGGACATTCAGTACTTC. This sequence encodes CASSTRGRGRDIQYF. The chain combines TRBV6-5 with TRBJ2-4; a possible D gene is TRBD2 (7 bases). V lost 6 bases and J 8 bases, leaving 20 bases between the germline ends. The CDR3 runs 15 residues. Per the germline V gene, CDR1 is MNHEY and CDR2 is SVGAGI.

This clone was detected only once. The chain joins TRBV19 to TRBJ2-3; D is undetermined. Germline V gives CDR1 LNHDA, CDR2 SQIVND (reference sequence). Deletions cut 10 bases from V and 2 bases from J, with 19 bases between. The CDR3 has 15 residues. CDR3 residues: CATADTTASTDTQYF. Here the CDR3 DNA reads TGTGCCACCGCGGATACTACAGCCTCCACAGATACGCAGTATTTT.

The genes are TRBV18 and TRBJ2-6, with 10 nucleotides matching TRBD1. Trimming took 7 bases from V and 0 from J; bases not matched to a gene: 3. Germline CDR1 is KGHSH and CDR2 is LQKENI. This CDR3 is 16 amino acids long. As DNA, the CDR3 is TGTGCCAGCTGGGGACAGGGGAGCTCTGGGGCCAACGTCCTGACTTTC. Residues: CASWGQGSSGANVLTF.

The CDR3 DNA is TGTGCCAGCAGCTCAAGGACAGGAACGTCGAATTCACCCCTCCACTTT. This gives the protein CASSSRTGTSNSPLHF. The rearrangement links TRBV7-2 to TRBJ1-6; 7 bases are a match to TRBD1. The CDR3 runs 16 residues. Germline CDR1 SGHTA, CDR2 FQGNSA. The junction had 10 bases not matched to a gene; V was cut back by 4 bases and J by 7 bases.

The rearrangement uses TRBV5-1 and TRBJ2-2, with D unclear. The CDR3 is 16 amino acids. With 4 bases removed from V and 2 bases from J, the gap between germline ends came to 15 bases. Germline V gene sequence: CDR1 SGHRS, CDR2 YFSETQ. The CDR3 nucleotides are TGCGCCAGCAGCCCGCCGGCACCCACTAACACCGGGGAGCTGTTTTTT. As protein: CASSPPAPTNTGELFF.

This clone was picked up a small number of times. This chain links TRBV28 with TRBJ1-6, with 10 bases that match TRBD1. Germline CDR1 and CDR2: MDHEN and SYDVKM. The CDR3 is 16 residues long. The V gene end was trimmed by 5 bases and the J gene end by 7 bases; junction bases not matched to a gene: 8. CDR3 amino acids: CASSPWGTGVNSPLHF. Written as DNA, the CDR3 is TGTGCCAGCAGTCCCTGGGGGACAGGGGTGAATTCACCCCTCCACTTT.

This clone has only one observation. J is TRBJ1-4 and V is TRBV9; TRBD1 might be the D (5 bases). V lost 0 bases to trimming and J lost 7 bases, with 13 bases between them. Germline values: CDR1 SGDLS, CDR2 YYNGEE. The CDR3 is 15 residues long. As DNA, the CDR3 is TGTGCCAGCAGCGTAGAAGGGGTAGGCGGTGAAAAACTGTTTTTT. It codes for CASSVEGVGGEKLFF. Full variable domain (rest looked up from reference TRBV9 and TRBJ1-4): DSGVTQTPKHLITATGQRVTLRCSPRSGDLSVYWYQQSLDQGLQFLIQYYNGEERAKGNILERFSAQQFPDLHSELNLSSLELGDSALYFCASSVEGVGGEKLFFGSGTQLSVL.